A single T cell receptor (beta chain) is shown here with its context. What this receptor recognizes is not known. No much larger clone exists at a distance of one base, and base qualities are not known. A patient counted as having stable Graves' hyperthyroidism if no progression to ophthalmopathy occurred over 18 months of follow-up. Hyperthyroidism patients were aged 18 to 65 years and newly diagnosed, with disease duration of less than 2 months. Any patient with an uncontrolled infection, another autoimmune disease, pregnancy or lactation was excluded. Diagnoses were established on the basis of clinical symptoms, serum thyroxine and TRAb, thyroid ultrasound, and orbital computed tomography. PBMCs were separated from roughly 9.6 ml of fresh peripheral blood using Ficoll-Paque density gradient centrifugation. Total RNA was extracted with Trizol reagent, and quality was checked on an Agilent 2100 Bioanalyzer.

The sample is drawn from a study of T cells in Graves' hyperthyroidism and ophthalmopathy (dated by TCRdb to about 2019). Some background on the complete study: Peripheral blood was collected at initial diagnosis, before any treatment. TCR V-J signatures able to tell the groups apart were searched for in a discovery cohort of 90 to 100 patients, of whom 43 had Graves' ophthalmopathy and about 60 had stable Graves' hyperthyroidism. An independent validation cohort of under 20 hyperthyroidism patients and 17 patients who later progressed to ophthalmopathy tested prospective prediction of ophthalmopathy. The approximately 98 discovery patients were randomly divided into training and test sets at a 7:3 ratio. In addition, the study compared T-cell repertoires in thyroid tissue and in blood from roughly six Graves' hyperthyroidism patients. Following sampling, methimazole starting at 30 mg daily was given to hyperthyroidism patients, and high-dose intravenous methylprednisolone was given to ophthalmopathy patients. The paper reports TCR Vbeta CDR3 sequencing of approximately 130 peripheral blood samples: around 45 ophthalmopathy, 70 to 85 hyperthyroidism and around 17 progressor patients. Beyond this particular receptor, the publication reports: No statistical method was used to set the sample size in advance, and investigators knew the group allocation. Most expanded thyroid clonotypes (frequency above 0.001) were also detected in blood, a finding suggesting that blood repertoires may reflect thyroid immune responses. In validation, the model predicted progression to ophthalmopathy with approximately 71% sensitivity and over 72% specificity, a median of about six months before onset. A 13 V-J signature model separated ophthalmopathy from stable hyperthyroidism, with approximately 86% sensitivity and 81.08% specificity in cross-validation and 80%/75% in testing.

Amplification of TCR beta CDR3 regions was carried out from RNA transcripts. A first-round RT-PCR of the TCR CDR3 used the HTBI primer set with the Qiagen OneStep RT-PCR kit. The libraries were constructed in a second round of multiplex PCR and then size-selected and purified. Paired-end sequencing of the libraries was performed with 100 bp reads on an Illumina HiSeq2000. Processing in the source paper ran as follows. SOAPnuke was used to process the raw data, removing reads that contained adapters or uncalled bases, had a mean Phred below 15, or lacked an exact match to the constant primer or identifier. High-quality paired reads were merged using COPE v1.2.5, and each unique nucleotide sequence was defined as a clonotype. MiTCR v1.1 was used to align the clonotypes against IMGT TRBV, TRBD and TRBJ reference segments. Analysis was restricted to V-J combinations with a frequency above 0.0001, which covered about 99% of repertoires. A TCS score was defined as the ratio of F50 (clonal expansion) to E x V (chaos), with BLOSUM62-based TCRdist applied between CDR3 peptides within each V-J. Welch's t-statistics and random forest reduced just over 500 V-J features to roughly 13, which were used in a naive Bayes classifier (R e1071). TCRdb trimmed public reads at Q25 via fastp, called clones via MiXCR and kept in-frame beta chains. Each entry is one CDR3 protein sequence, shown with its most common DNA and genes. These V and J calls derive from TCRdb rather than the authors' analysis. The sample records under 400,000 distinct CDR3 sequences, around a quarter of which are singletons. Of the sample, less than 75% is held by the ten largest clones.

The junction carries 9 bases between V and J, which are trimmed by 4 bases and 4 bases respectively. CDR3 length: 13 amino acids, cysteine to phenylalanine. Only the CDR3 DNA stays, 39 bases, in frame from base 1. The origin of this receptor is a middle-aged man with Graves' hyperthyroidism. The source material was blood. The chain couples TRBV12-3 or TRBV12-4 to TRBJ2-3; the D gene remains uncertain. The CDR3 reads as follows: CASSSDGPDTQYF. In nucleotides, the sequence is TGTGCCAGCAGTTCCGACGGTCCAGATACGCAGTATTTT.